The 7 T cell receptor beta chains in this list originate from one sample, sequenced in a study of OX40 agonist ivuxolimab in advanced cancers. Sequencing was performed with immunoSEQ multiplex PCR; in TCRdb, only in-frame clones are kept and a portion is missing. This sample yields tens of thousands of clones, of which around 94% are seen a single time; 2.5% to 3% belongs to the top ten. The sample in question was CD4+ or CD8+ T cells sorted from blood, obtained in a trial of the OX40 agonist ivuxolimab. The receptors were sampled from an adult with an advanced solid tumor such as melanoma, head and neck, liver or kidney cancer.

Here the CDR3 DNA reads TGTGCCAGCAGCTTCCAGTGGGGTGGCACTGAAGCTTTCTTT. It is translated as CASSFQWGGTEAFF. The chain links TRBV5-5 to TRBJ1-1; no reliable D call. V lost 2 bases and J lost 4, with 12 bases in between. CDR1 is SGHKS, CDR2 YYEKEE, per germline (reference sequence). The CDR3 runs to 14 residues. Together with reference TRBV5-5 and TRBJ1-1, the CDR3 gives the full variable domain: DAGVTQSPTHLIKTRGQQVTLRCSPISGHKSVSWYQQVLGQGPQFIFQYYEKEERGRGNFPDRFSARQFPNYSSELNVNALLLGDSALYLCASSFQWGGTEAFFGQGTRLTVV.

As concerns this clone: An end of the junction differs from the germline gene, which may be a read error. V and J are TRBV7-7 and TRBJ2-3; D remains unclear. CDR3 length equals 13 residues. Germline CDR1 and CDR2: SSHAT and FNYEAQ (reference sequence). The CDR3 bases are TGTGCTAGCAGCTTCCGACTTGGGGATACGCAGTATTTT. It codes for CASSFRLGDTQYF.

The rearrangement links TRBV18 to TRBJ2-7, with D possibly TRBD2 on 6 matching bases. The germline gives CDR1 KGHSH, CDR2 LQKENI. V shed 3 bases and J shed 3 bases, with 15 bases lying between them. The CDR3 length is 15 residues. CDR3 sequence: CASSPRLVSSYEQYF. The DNA of the CDR3 is TGTGCCAGCTCACCCCGACTAGTGAGCAGCTACGAGCAGTACTTC. The full variable domain, with the rest looked up from reference TRBV18 and TRBJ2-7, is NAGVMQNPRHLVRRRGQEARLRCSPMKGHSHVYWYRQLPEEGLKFMVYLQKENIIDESGMPKERFSAEFPKEGPSILRIQQVVRGDSAAYFCASSPRLVSSYEQYFGPGTRLTVT.

This clone was counted once. The V and J genes are TRBV18 and TRBJ2-3; 13 bases match TRBD2. V shed 4 bases, J shed 4 bases, and the junction held 5 bases outside the gene matches. CDR3 length: 16 residues. The germline V gene has CDR1 KGHSH and CDR2 LQKENI. The CDR3: CASSLGTSGTSDTQYF. The CDR3 DNA reads TGTGCCAGCTCACTTGGGACTAGCGGGACCTCAGATACGCAGTATTTT.

The chain is built from TRBV5-1 and TRBJ1-6; 9 bases line up with TRBD1. CDR3 length: 14 residues. Germline V gene lookup returns CDR1 SGHRS and CDR2 YFSETQ. With 4 bases clipped from V and 9 bases from J, the junction kept 5 bases outside the gene matches. CDR3 DNA: TGCGCCAGCAGCCCGGGACAGGGTAGTTCACCCCTCCACTTT. This translates into CASSPGQGSSPLHF. Together with reference TRBV5-1 and TRBJ1-6, the CDR3 gives the full variable domain: KAGVTQTPRYLIKTRGQQVTLSCSPISGHRSVSWYQQTPGQGLQFLFEYFSETQRNKGNFPGRFSGRQFSNSRSEMNVSTLELGDSALYLCASSPGQGSSPLHFGNGTRLTVT.

V usage is TRBV6-6 and J usage is TRBJ2-5; D is ambiguous. The CDR3 length is 12 residues. Per the germline V gene, CDR1 is MNHNY and CDR2 is SVGAGI (reference sequence). V lost 6 bases and J 4 bases, leaving 9 bases between the germline ends. CDR3 bases: TGTGCCAGCAGCCCACTTGGAGAGACCCAGTACTTC. Protein sequence: CASSPLGETQYF.

The chain couples TRBV5-1 to TRBJ1-2, with TRBD1 as a possible D gene (6 bases). Germline-derived CDR1 and CDR2 are SGHRS and YFSETQ. The CDR3 length is 13 residues. V was cut by 2 bases and J by 2 bases, with 7 bases left in between. As DNA, the CDR3 is TGCGCCAGCAGCTTCGGACAGAACTATGGCTACACCTTC. Translated, it gives CASSFGQNYGYTF.